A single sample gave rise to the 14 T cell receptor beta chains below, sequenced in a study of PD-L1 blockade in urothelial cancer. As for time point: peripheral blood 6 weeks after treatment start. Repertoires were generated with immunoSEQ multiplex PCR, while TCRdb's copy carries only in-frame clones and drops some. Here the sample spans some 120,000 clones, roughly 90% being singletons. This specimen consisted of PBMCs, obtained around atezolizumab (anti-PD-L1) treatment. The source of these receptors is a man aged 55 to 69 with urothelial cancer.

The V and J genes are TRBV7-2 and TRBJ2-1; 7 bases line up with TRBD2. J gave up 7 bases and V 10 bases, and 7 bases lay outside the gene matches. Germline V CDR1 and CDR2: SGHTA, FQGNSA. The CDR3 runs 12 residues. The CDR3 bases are TGTGCCAACGGAAGGACTAGGAATGAGCAGTTCTTC. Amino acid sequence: CANGRTRNEQFF.

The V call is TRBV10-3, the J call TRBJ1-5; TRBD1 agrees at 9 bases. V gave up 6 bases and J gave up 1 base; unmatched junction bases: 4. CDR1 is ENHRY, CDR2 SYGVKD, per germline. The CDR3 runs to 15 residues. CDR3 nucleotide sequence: TGTGCCATCAGACAGGGGGCGGGGAGCAATCAGCCCCAGCATTTT. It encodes CAIRQGAGSNQPQHF.

The CDR3 protein is CASSSTGGEQFF. CDR3 nucleotides: TGTGCCAGCAGCTCGACAGGGGGGGAGCAGTTCTTC. This chain joins TRBV5-6 and TRBJ2-1, with 9 bases identical to TRBD1. CDR1 and CDR2 from the germline V gene are SGHDT and YYEEEE. The length of the CDR3 is 12 residues. V shed 3 bases, J shed 10 bases, and the junction held 2 bases outside the gene matches. The whole variable domain, remainder taken from reference TRBV5-6 and TRBJ2-1, is DAGVTQSPTHLIKTRGQQVTLRCSPKSGHDTVSWYQQALGQGPQFIFQYYEEEERQRGNFPDRFSGHQFPNYSSELNVNALLLGDSALYLCASSSTGGEQFFGPGTRLTVL.

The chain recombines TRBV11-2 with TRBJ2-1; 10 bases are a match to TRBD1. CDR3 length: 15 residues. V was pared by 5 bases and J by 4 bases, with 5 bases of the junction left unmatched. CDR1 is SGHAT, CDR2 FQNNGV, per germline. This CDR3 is CASSPQGQGYNEQFF. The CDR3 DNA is TGTGCCAGCAGCCCTCAGGGACAGGGGTACAATGAGCAGTTCTTC.

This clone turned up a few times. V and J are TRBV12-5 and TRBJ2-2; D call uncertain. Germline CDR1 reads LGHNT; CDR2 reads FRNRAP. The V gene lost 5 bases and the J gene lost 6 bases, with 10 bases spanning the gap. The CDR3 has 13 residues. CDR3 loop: CASGRRGPGELFF. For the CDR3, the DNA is TGTGCTAGTGGTCGTCGAGGCCCCGGGGAGCTGTTTTTT.

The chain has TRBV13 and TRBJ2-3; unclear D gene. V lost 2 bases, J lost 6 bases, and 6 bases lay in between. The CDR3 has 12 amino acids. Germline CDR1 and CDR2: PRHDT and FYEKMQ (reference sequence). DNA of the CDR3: TGTGCCAGCAGCTTAATATATGATACGCAGTATTTT. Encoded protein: CASSLIYDTQYF.

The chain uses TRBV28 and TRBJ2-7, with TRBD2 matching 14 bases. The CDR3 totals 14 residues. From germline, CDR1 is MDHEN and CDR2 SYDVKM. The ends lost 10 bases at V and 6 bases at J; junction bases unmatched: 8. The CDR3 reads CATETSGRVPEQYF. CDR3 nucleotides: TGTGCCACCGAGACTAGCGGGAGGGTTCCCGAGCAGTACTTC.

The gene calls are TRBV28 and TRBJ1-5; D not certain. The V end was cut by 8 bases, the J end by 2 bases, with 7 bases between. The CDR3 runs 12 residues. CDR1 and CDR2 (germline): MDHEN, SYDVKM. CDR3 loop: CASGVGNQPQHF. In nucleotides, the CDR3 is TGTGCCAGCGGAGTCGGCAATCAGCCCCAGCATTTT.

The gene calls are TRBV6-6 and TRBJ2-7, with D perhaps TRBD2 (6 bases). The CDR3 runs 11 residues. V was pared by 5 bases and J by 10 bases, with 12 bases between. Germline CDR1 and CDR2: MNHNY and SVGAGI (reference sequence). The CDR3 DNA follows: TGTGCCAGCAGTGAGAGGGACTCACAGTACTTC. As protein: CASSERDSQYF.

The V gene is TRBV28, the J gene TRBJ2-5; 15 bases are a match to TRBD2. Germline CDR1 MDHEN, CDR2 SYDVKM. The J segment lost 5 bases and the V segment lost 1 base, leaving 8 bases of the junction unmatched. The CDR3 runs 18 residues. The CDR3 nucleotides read TGTGCCAGCAGTTTATTAGGACTAGCGGGGGGGCTTTCGGAGACCCAGTACTTC. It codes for CASSLLGLAGGLSETQYF.

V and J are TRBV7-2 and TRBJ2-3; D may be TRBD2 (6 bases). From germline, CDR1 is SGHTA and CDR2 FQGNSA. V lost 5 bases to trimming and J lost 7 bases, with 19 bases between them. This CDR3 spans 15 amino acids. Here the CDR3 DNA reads TGTGCCAGCAGCCAAGGCGGGACTGAAGGCAATACGCAGTATTTT. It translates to CASSQGGTEGNTQYF.

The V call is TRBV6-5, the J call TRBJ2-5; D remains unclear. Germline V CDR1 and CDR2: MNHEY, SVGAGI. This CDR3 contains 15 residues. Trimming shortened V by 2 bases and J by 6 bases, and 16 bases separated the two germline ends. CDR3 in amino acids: CASSYHRVQRKTQYF. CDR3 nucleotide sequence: TGTGCCAGCAGTTACCATCGGGTCCAAAGGAAGACCCAGTACTTC.

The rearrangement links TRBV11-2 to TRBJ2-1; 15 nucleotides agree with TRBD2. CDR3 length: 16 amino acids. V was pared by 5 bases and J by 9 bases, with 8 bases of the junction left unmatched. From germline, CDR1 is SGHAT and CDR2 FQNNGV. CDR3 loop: CASSPWTSGGAPEQFF. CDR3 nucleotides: TGTGCCAGCAGCCCTTGGACTAGCGGGGGGGCACCTGAGCAGTTCTTC.

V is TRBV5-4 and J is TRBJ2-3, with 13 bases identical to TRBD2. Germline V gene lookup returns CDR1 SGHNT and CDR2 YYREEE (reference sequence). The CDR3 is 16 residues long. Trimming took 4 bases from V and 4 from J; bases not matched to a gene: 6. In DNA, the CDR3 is TGTGCCAGCAGCCCAGGACTAGCGGGGGTCTCAGATACGCAGTATTTT. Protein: CASSPGLAGVSDTQYF.